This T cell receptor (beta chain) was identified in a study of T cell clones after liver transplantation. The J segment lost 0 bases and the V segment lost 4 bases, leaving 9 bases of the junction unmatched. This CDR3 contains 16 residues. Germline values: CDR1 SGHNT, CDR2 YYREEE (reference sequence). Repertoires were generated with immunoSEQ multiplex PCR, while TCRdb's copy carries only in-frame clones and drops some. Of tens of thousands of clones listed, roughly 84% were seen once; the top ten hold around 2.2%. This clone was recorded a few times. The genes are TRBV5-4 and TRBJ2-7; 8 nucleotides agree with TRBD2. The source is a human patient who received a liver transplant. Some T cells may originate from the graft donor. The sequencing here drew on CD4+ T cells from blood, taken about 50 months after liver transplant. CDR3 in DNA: TGTGCCAGCAGCCCTCGAAGCGGGAGCCTCTCCTACGAGCAGTACTTC. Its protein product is CASSPRSGSLSYEQYF.